This T cell receptor beta chain emerged from a study of shared clonotypes between healthy human individuals. This table comes from immunoSEQ multiplex PCR, and its TCRdb copy is limited to in-frame clones, with some not included. The sample carries over a million clones, about 98.5% recorded once. The V and J ends lost 4 bases and 6 bases respectively, with 16 bases between them. The CDR3 contains 14 residues. Germline V CDR1 and CDR2: SEHNR, FQNEAQ (reference sequence). The sample taken for sequencing was naive CD4+ T cells sorted from blood. Subset: CD45RA+ positively selected. The clonotype comes from a man aged 25 to 40 in good health. The chain recombines TRBV7-9 with TRBJ2-7, with D perhaps assigned TRBD1 or TRBD2 (5 bases each). CDR3 nucleotide sequence: TGTGCCAGCAGCTCCGCTTTCGGGACGGCCGAGCAGTACTTC. Its protein is CASSSAFGTAEQYF.